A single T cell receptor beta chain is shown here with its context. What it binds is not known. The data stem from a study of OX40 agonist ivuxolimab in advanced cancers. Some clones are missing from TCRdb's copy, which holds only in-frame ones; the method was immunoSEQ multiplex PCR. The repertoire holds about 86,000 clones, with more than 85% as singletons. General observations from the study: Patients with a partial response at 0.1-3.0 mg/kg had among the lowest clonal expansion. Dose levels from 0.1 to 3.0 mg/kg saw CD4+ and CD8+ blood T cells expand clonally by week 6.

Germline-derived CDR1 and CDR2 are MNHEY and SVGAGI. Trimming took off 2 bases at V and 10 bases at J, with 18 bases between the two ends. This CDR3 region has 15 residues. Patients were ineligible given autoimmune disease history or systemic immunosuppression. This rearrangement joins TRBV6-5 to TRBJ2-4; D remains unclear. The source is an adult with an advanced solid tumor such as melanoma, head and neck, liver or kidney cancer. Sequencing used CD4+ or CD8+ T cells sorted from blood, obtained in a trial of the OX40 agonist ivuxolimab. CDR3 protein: CASSYASLEPRIQYF. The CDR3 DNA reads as TGTGCCAGCAGTTACGCCTCTTTGGAGCCACGGATTCAGTACTTC.